This T cell receptor beta chain was captured in a study of radiation and T cells in renal cell carcinoma. Germline CDR1 and CDR2: SGHVS and FQNEAQ. The length of the CDR3 is 16 residues. Germline trimming cut 5 bases from V and 6 bases from J; bases unmatched to any gene: 12. Method: immunoSEQ multiplex PCR; TCRdb's copy keeps in-frame clones and lacks some. The sample contains about 59,000 clones, around 78% of which appear only once. Time point meaning: baseline pretreatment blood. Described treatment: 15 Gy SBRT to primary tumor, nephrectomy 4 weeks later. This clone was seen a single time. The chain has TRBV7-8 and TRBJ1-2; TRBD1 agrees at 10 bases. Here the sequenced sample was blood, taken from a patient whose treatment included radiotherapy and nephrectomy. The origin of this receptor is a man aged 55 to 70 with renal cell carcinoma. The CDR3 nucleotides read TGTGCCAGCAGCGGAAGTCAGGACAGGGGGGTGGATGGCTACACCTTC. Translated, it gives CASSGSQDRGVDGYTF.